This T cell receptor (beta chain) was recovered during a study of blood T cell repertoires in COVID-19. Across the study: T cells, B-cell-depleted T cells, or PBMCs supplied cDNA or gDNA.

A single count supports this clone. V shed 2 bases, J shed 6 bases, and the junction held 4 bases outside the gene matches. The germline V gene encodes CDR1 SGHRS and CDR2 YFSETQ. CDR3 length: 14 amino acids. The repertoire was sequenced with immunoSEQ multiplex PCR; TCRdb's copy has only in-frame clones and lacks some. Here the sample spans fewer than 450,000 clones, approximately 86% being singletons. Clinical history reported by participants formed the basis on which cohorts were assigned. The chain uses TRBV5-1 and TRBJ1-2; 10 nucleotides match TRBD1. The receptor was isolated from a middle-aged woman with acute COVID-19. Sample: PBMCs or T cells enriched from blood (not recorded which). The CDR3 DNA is TGCGCCAGCAGCTTTCCGGGACAGGGGAATGGCTACACCTTC. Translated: CASSFPGQGNGYTF.